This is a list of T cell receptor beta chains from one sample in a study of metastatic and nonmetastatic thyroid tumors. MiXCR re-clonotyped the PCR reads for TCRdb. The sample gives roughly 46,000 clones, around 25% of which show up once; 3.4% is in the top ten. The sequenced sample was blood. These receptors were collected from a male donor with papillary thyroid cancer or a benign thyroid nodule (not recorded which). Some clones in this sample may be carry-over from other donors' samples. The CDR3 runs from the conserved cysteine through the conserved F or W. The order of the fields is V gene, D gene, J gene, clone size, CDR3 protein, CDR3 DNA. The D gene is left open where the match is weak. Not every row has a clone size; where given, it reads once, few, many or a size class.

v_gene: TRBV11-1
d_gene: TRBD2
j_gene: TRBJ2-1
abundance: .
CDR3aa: CASNVETLAGGYNEQFF
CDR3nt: TGTGCCAGCAACGTAGAGACCTTAGCGGGAGGGTACAATGAGCAGTTCTTC

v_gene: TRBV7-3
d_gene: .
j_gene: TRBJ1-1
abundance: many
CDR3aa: CASSLGGLNTEAFF
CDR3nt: TGTGCCAGCAGCTTAGGGGGTTTGAACACTGAAGCTTTCTTT

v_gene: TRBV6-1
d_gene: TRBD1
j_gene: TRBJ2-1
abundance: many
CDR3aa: CASSEQGAVFF
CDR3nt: TGTGCCAGCAGCGAACAGGGGGCGGTGTTCTTC

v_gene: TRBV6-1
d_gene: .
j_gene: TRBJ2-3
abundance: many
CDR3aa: CASRATGLWSDTQYF
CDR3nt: TGTGCCAGCAGGGCGACAGGTCTTTGGTCAGATACGCAGTATTTT

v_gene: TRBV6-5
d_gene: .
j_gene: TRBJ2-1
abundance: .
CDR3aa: CASSYSNYLSYNEQFF
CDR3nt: TGTGCCAGCAGTTACTCGAACTACCTCTCCTACAATGAGCAGTTCTTC

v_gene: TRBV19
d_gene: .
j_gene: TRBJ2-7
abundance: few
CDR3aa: CANSVAHEQYF
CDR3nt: TGTGCCAACTCTGTGGCCCACGAGCAGTACTTC

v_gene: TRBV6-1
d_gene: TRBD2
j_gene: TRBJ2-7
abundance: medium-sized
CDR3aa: CASSEAAGESDEQYF
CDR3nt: TGTGCCAGCAGTGAAGCAGCGGGAGAATCGGACGAGCAGTACTTC

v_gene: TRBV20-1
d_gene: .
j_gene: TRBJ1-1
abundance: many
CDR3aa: CSALKRGVGHTEAFF
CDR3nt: TGCAGTGCTCTTAAGCGGGGCGTTGGGCACACTGAAGCTTTCTTT

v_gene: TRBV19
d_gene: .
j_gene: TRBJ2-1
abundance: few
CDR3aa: CASSRTRYNEQFF
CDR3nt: TGTGCCAGTAGTCGGACCAGATACAATGAGCAGTTCTTC

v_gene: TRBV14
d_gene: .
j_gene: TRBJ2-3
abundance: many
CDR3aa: CASSRDGTDTQYF
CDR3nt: TGTGCCAGCAGCAGGGACGGCACAGATACGCAGTATTTT

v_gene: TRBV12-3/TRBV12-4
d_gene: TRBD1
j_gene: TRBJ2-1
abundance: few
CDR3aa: CASSFAVTGSLYEQFF
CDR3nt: TGTGCCAGCAGTTTCGCCGTGACAGGGAGTTTATATGAGCAGTTCTTC

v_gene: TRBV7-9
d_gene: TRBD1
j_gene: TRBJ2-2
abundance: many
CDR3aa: CASSLVGTDTGELFF
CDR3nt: TGTGCCAGCAGCTTAGTAGGGACAGACACCGGGGAGCTGTTTTTT

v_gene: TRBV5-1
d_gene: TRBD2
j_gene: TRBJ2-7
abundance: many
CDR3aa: CASSLGEGLRGEQYF
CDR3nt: TGCGCCAGCAGCTTAGGGGAGGGCCTTCGAGGTGAGCAGTACTTC

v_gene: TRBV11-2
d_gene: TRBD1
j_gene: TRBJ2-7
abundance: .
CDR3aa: CASSKRDSYYEQYF
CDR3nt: TGTGCCAGCAGCAAAAGGGACAGCTACTACGAGCAGTACTTC

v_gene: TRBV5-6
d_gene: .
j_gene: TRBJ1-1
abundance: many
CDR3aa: CASSLSPTEAFF
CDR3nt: TGTGCCAGCAGCTTATCCCCCACTGAAGCTTTCTTT

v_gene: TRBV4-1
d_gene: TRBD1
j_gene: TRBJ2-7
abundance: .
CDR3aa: CASSQEAGGEQYF
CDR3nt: TGTGCCAGTAGCCAAGAGGCAGGGGGAGAGCAGTACTTC

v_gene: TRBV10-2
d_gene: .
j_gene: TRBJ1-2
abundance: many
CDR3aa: CASSRQGAYGYTF
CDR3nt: TGCGCCAGCAGTCGTCAGGGCGCTTATGGCTACACCTTC

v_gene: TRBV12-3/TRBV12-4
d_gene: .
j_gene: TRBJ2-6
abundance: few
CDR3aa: CASRKIPSGANVLTF
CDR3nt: TGTGCCAGCAGGAAAATACCCTCTGGGGCCAACGTCCTGACTTTC

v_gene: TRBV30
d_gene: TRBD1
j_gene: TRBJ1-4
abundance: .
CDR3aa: CASFPDRGEKLFF
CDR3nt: TGTGCCTCTTTTCCAGACAGGGGGGAAAAACTGTTTTTT

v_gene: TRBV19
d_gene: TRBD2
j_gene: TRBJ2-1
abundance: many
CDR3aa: CASSPPGTSNEQFF
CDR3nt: TGTGCCAGTAGTCCTCCCGGGACTAGCAATGAGCAGTTCTTC

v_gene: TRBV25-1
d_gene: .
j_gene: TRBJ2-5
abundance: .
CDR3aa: CASRVGVGETQYF
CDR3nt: TGTGCCAGCCGAGTGGGCGTGGGGGAGACCCAGTACTTC

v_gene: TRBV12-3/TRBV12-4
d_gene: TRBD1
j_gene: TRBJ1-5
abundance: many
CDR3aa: CASRPGQGYQPQHF
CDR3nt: TGTGCCAGCCGCCCGGGACAGGGCTATCAGCCCCAGCATTTT

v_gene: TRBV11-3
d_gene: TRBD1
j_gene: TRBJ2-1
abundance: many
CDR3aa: CASSLGQGVWNEQFF
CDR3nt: TGTGCCAGCAGCTTGGGACAGGGGGTGTGGAATGAGCAGTTCTTC

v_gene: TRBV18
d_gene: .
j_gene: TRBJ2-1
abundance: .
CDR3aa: CASSPSVWNEQFF
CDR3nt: TGTGCCAGCTCACCAAGTGTTTGGAATGAGCAGTTCTTC

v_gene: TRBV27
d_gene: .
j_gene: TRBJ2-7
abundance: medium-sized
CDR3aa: CASSLSGATYEQYF
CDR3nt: TGTGCCAGCAGTTTATCAGGGGCTACCTACGAGCAGTACTTC

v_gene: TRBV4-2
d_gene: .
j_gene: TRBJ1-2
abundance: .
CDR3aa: CASSQEAGGPYGYTF
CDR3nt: TGTGCCAGCAGCCAAGAAGCGGGGGGGCCCTATGGCTACACCTTC

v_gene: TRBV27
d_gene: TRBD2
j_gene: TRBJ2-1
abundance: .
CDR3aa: CASSRLTVASGRGYNEQFF
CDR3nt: TGTGCCAGCAGTCGATTGACAGTTGCTAGCGGGAGAGGCTACAATGAGCAGTTCTTC

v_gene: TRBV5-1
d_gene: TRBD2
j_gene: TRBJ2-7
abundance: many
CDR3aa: CASSFRAINVGDYSFEQYF
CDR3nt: TGCGCCAGCAGCTTCAGGGCAATTAATGTTGGGGACTATTCCTTCGAGCAGTACTTC

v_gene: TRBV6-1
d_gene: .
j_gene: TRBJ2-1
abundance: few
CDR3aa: CASSDGTTYNEQFF
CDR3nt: TGTGCCAGCAGTGACGGGACGACCTACAATGAGCAGTTCTTC

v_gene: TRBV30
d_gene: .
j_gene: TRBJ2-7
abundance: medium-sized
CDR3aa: CAWRFGIGIYEQYF
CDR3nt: TGTGCCTGGAGGTTCGGAATAGGGATCTACGAGCAGTACTTC

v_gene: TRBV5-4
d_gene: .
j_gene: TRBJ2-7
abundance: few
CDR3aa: CASSLDYNEQYF
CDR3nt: TGTGCCAGCAGCTTGGACTACAACGAGCAGTACTTC

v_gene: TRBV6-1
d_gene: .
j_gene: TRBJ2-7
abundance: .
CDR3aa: CASSEGLVLTYEQYF
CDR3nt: TGTGCCAGCAGTGAGGGGCTCGTCCTTACCTACGAGCAGTACTTC

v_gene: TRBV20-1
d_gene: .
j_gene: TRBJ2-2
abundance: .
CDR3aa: CSAGDLGIGAGELFF
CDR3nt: TGCAGTGCTGGAGATCTCGGGATAGGCGCCGGGGAGCTGTTTTTT

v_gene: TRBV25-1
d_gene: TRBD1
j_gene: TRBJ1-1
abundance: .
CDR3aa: CASSEGQGSDEAFF
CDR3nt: TGTGCCAGCAGTGAAGGACAGGGGAGCGATGAAGCTTTCTTT

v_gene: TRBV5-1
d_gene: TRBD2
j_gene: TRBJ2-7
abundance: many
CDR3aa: CASSQDPTSSYEQYF
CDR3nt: TGCGCCAGCAGCCAGGACCCGACTAGCAGTTACGAGCAGTACTTC

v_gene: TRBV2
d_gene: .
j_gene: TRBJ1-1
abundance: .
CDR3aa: CASRVQGFFTEAFF
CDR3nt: TGTGCCAGCAGAGTTCAGGGGTTTTTTACTGAAGCTTTCTTT

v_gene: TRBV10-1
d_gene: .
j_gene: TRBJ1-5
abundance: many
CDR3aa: CASSRDPNQPQHF
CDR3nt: TGCGCCAGCAGCAGGGACCCCAATCAGCCCCAGCATTTT

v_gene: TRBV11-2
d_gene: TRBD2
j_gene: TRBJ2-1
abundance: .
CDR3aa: CASSLEGGGPNNEQFF
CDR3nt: TGTGCCAGCAGCTTAGAGGGGGGAGGGCCGAACAATGAGCAGTTCTTC

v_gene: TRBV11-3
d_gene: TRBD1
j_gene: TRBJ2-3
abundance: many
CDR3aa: CASSPGQGATDTQYF
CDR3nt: TGTGCCAGCAGCCCGGGACAGGGGGCCACAGATACGCAGTATTTT

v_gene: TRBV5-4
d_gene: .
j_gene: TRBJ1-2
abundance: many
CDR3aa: CASRPTGPQNYGYTF
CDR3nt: TGTGCCAGCAGGCCTACAGGGCCTCAAAACTATGGCTACACCTTC

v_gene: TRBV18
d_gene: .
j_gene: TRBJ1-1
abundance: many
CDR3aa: CASSPRSGNTEAFF
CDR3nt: TGTGCCAGCTCACCACGCTCGGGGAACACTGAAGCTTTCTTT

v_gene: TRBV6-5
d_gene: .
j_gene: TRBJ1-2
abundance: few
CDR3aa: CASSYSYGSLSNYGYTF
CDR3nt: TGTGCCAGCAGTTACTCATACGGGAGCCTATCTAACTATGGCTACACCTTC